These T cell receptor beta chains were read from a single sample in a study of T cell responses to AZD1222 COVID-19 vaccine. Assay: immunoSEQ multiplex PCR; the TCRdb copy retains only in-frame clones and omits some. The sample comprises 100,000 to 150,000 clones, about 93% of which are singletons, and roughly 5.4% rests with the top ten. The sample was peripheral blood, taken on day 0 of AZD1222 vaccination. Receptors were obtained from an adult in good health. Both conserved end residues are part of each CDR3. D genes are given only for firm matches. Clone size, where shown, is once, few, many, or a class for clones that have expanded.

d_gene | j_gene | abundance | v_gene | CDR3aa | CDR3nt
NA | TRBJ1-1 | once | TRBV28 | CASTISPGTGGKAFF | TGTGCCAGCACCATTAGCCCCGGGACGGGAGGTAAGGCTTTCTTT
NA | TRBJ2-1 | NA | TRBV5-1 | CASSLDVTGRDEQFF | TGCGCCAGCAGCTTGGATGTAACAGGCCGGGATGAGCAGTTCTTC
NA | TRBJ1-2 | NA | TRBV6-5 | CATLRWGDLYGYTF | TGTGCCACTCTCCGCTGGGGGGACCTCTATGGCTACACCTTC
NA | TRBJ2-2 | NA | TRBV2 | CASSVLVPGLTGELFF | TGTGCCAGCAGTGTTCTTGTTCCGGGGTTAACCGGGGAGCTGTTTTTT
TRBD2 | TRBJ2-2 | NA | TRBV30 | CAWRAVRSGRARELFF | TGTGCCTGGAGGGCTGTTAGGAGCGGGAGGGCCCGGGAGCTGTTTTTT
NA | TRBJ1-1 | NA | TRBV4-1 | CASSQDGAEAFF | TGCGCCAGCAGCCAAGATGGAGCTGAAGCTTTCTTT
NA | TRBJ1-4 | NA | TRBV3-1/TRBV3-2 | CASSRKGDEKLFF | TGTGCCAGCAGCCGGAAAGGAGATGAAAAACTGTTTTTT
TRBD2 | TRBJ2-3 | NA | TRBV20-1 | CSASASGTLGGTQYF | TGCAGTGCTAGTGCTAGCGGGACCTTGGGGGGTACGCAGTATTTT
TRBD1 | TRBJ2-6 | NA | TRBV19 | CASSMTGGAGANVLTF | TGTGCCAGTAGTATGACAGGGGGCGCTGGGGCCAACGTCCTGACTTTC
NA | TRBJ2-2 | NA | TRBV7-7 | CASSLGYGPGTANTGELFF | TGTGCCAGCAGCTTAGGATACGGCCCAGGGACTGCGAACACCGGGGAGCTGTTTTTT
TRBD2 | TRBJ2-1 | NA | TRBV12-5 | CASAPRGSPFHEQFF | TGTGCTAGTGCCCCACGCGGGAGTCCATTCCATGAGCAGTTCTTC
TRBD2 | TRBJ2-3 | few | TRBV6-2/TRBV6-3 | CASSRTSAYTQYF | TGTGCCAGCAGCCGTACTAGCGCCTATACGCAGTATTTT
NA | TRBJ1-4 | NA | TRBV7-9 | CASSPYLVQGTNEKLFF | TGTGCCAGCAGCCCCTACTTGGTGCAGGGGACTAATGAAAAACTGTTTTTT
NA | TRBJ2-7 | NA | TRBV7-3 | CASSLGPGTTYEQYF | TGTGCCAGCAGCTTAGGCCCAGGGACCACCTACGAGCAGTACTTC
NA | TRBJ1-5 | NA | TRBV7-2 | CASSPQVGSNQPQHF | TGTGCCAGCAGCCCACAGGTTGGCAGCAATCAGCCCCAGCATTTT
NA | TRBJ1-1 | NA | TRBV3-1/TRBV3-2 | CASSPRDSDRAFF | TGTGCCAGCAGCCCGCGGGACTCCGATAGGGCTTTCTTT
NA | TRBJ2-3 | NA | TRBV9 | CASGEDDSTDTQYF | TGTGCCAGCGGGGAAGATGACAGCACAGATACGCAGTATTTT
TRBD2 | TRBJ2-1 | NA | TRBV11-2 | CASSLGRLAGDKDEQFF | TGTGCCAGCAGCTTAGGTCGACTAGCGGGAGATAAGGATGAGCAGTTCTTC
TRBD1 | TRBJ1-5 | NA | TRBV6-5 | CASSDRVNQPQHF | TGTGCCAGCAGCGACAGGGTTAATCAGCCCCAGCATTTT
NA | TRBJ2-1 | NA | TRBV11-3 | CASSLLSRGEQFF | TGTGCCAGCAGCCTCCTGAGCCGGGGTGAGCAGTTCTTC
NA | TRBJ2-1 | NA | TRBV19 | CASSVQQGLTGSKVNEQFF | TGTGCCAGTAGTGTGCAACAGGGTTTGACGGGTAGTAAGGTCAATGAGCAGTTCTTC
NA | TRBJ1-4 | once | TRBV27 | CASTSGARGTNEKLFF | TGTGCCAGCACTTCTGGGGCGAGGGGGACTAATGAAAAACTGTTTTTT
TRBD1 | TRBJ1-2 | NA | TRBV5-6 | CASSSKTGGLFYGYTF | TGTGCCAGCAGCTCCAAGACAGGGGGCCTTTTCTATGGCTACACCTTC
TRBD1 | TRBJ1-3 | NA | TRBV6-1 | CASSEQGAYSGNTIYF | TGTGCCAGCAGCGAACAGGGGGCTTACAGTGGAAACACCATATATTTT
TRBD2 | TRBJ2-1 | NA | TRBV2 | CASSEVQAPGGEQFF | TGTGCCAGCAGTGAAGTTCAAGCCCCGGGGGGTGAGCAGTTCTTC
TRBD1 | TRBJ1-1 | NA | TRBV5-1 | CASSDGQADSLGAFF | TGCGCCAGCAGCGATGGACAGGCCGACTCTTTAGGAGCTTTCTTT
NA | TRBJ1-1 | NA | TRBV7-9 | CASSFQRNTEAFF | TGTGCCAGCAGCTTTCAGCGGAACACTGAAGCTTTCTTT
TRBD1 | TRBJ1-1 | NA | TRBV15 | CATRRMTGTGGTEAFF | TGTGCCACCAGGAGGATGACCGGGACAGGTGGCACTGAAGCTTTCTTT
TRBD2 | TRBJ2-1 | NA | TRBV29-1 | CSVARSGGAGNEQFF | TGCAGCGTGGCCCGTAGCGGGGGGGCTGGGAATGAGCAGTTCTTC
TRBD2 | TRBJ2-5 | NA | TRBV3-1/TRBV3-2 | CASRQGPAGGQETQYF | TGTGCCAGCAGACAAGGGCCAGCGGGGGGCCAAGAGACCCAGTACTTC
TRBD2 | TRBJ2-1 | NA | TRBV5-1 | CASSDTSGDYNEQFF | TGCGCCAGCAGCGATACTAGCGGGGATTACAATGAGCAGTTCTTC